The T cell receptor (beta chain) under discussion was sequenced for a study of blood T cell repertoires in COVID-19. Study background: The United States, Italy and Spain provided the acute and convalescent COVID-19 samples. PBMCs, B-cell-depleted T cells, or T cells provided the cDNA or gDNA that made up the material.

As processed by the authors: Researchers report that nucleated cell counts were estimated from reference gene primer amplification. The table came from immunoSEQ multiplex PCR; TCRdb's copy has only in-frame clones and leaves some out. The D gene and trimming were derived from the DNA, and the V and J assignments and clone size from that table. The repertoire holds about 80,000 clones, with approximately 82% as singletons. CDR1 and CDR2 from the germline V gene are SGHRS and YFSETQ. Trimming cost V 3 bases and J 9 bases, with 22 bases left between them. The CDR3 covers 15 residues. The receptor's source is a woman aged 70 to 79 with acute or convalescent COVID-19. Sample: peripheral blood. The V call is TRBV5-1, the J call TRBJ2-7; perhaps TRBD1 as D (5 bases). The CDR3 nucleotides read TGCGCCAGCAGCTCAAGTCCGGACATAAAATTGGGGCAGTACTTC. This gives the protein CASSSSPDIKLGQYF.